The TCR beta chain under discussion was sequenced for a study of T cells in women clearing cervical HPV infection. Overall study context: No precancer developed; the control's incident HPV16 infection cleared within 12 months. With HLA typing for only a few women, HLA confounding remains possible. Study findings and constraints: CIN3+ cases had significantly higher TCR richness than controls; evenness did not differ. TRBV6-7 relative abundance averaged 0.11% in cases and about 0.17% in controls.

Libraries were prepared by immunoSEQ multiplex PCR; TCRdb keeps only in-frame clonotypes and omits some of them. The sample's table shows 49,000 or so clones. A word on this clone: The target antigen is unknown. With the read ending 3 residues before the CDR3 end, the germline J gene is used to fill in that end.

The CDR3 spans 15 residues. Germline CDR1 is GTSNPN and CDR2 is SVGIG (reference sequence). V shed 0 bases and J shed 0 bases, with 11 bases lying between them. Sequenced input: blood buffy coat. The chain combines TRBV30 with TRBJ1-2; D is undetermined. This TCR was sampled from a woman aged 18 to 75 with a cervical HPV16 infection that either progressed to CIN3+ or cleared (not recorded which). Here the CDR3 reads CAWSVRRSANYGYTF. Incomplete CDR3 DNA: TGTGCCTGGAGTGTACGGAGGAGCGCTAACTATGGC.